Reported below is one T cell receptor beta chain. Its antigen remains unidentified. Donors counted as nominally healthy when sampled, yet unrecorded immune exposures were likely. The data were obtained in a study of cytomegalovirus exposure and HLA in healthy donors. A multiplex PCR was run with 60 Vbeta primers and 13 Jbeta primers. Profiling relied on immunoSEQ multiplex PCR, and the TCRdb table lists in-frame clones only, not all of them. This sample has about 190,000 clones, with around 77% found just once. Study outcomes and limitations: Several of the most significant clusters appeared linked to common viral pathogens, based on a later analysis. What TCR beta sequences reportedly achieved was accurate prediction of HLA-A and HLA-B alleles in most subjects.

CDR1 and CDR2 (germline): SGHKS, YYEKEE (reference sequence). The CDR3 is made up of 15 amino acids. Germline trimming cut 4 bases from V and 6 bases from J; bases unmatched to any gene: 10. The chain links TRBV5-5 to TRBJ2-1, with TRBD2 matching over 7 bases. Material: PBMCs. This clonotype originated in a woman aged 18-35 years in good health and CMV-seronegative. The DNA of the CDR3 is TGTGCCAGCAGCCCGGGACTATCCCCTCTCAATGAGCAGTTCTTC. Translation: CASSPGLSPLNEQFF.